This TCR beta chain derives from a study of human T cells and chemical hapten exposure. V was cut by 0 bases and J by 3 bases, with 11 bases left in between. The CDR3 extends over 15 amino acids. Germline lookup yields CDR1 SGHVS and CDR2 FQNEAQ. Each CDR3 protein gets one entry after TCRdb re-called the RACE reads with MiXCR. Of roughly 71,000 distinct CDR3 sequences in the sample, about 6% were seen once. Time point described: healthy volunteer bleed at 6 weeks. Unfractionated whole blood yielded total RNA. This clonotype was counted ten times or more. The chain is built from TRBV7-8 and TRBJ1-2, with D possibly being TRBD1 (5 bases). The sample consisted of whole blood. The source is a female donor in good health. Some clones in this sample may be carry-over from other donors' samples. In DNA, the CDR3 is TGTGCCAGCAGCTTAGCGGGAGGGGTCGACTATGGCTACACCTTC. Its translation is CASSLAGGVDYGYTF.